These 20 T cell receptor beta chains originate from one sample sequenced in a study of vaccination effects on CD4 cells after COVID-19. This table comes from immunoSEQ multiplex PCR, and its TCRdb copy is limited to in-frame clones, with some not included. The repertoire holds under 50,000 clones, with about 78% as singletons. Their antigens remain unidentified. At the end of about 10 days of culture, CD4+ T cells were isolated. The source was CD4+ T cells from PBMCs cultured without peptide, collected before COVID-19 vaccination. The origin of the receptors is a human donor who had a prior SARS-CoV-2 infection.

This clone was detected a few times. V is TRBV3-1 (or the pseudogene TRBV3-2) and J is TRBJ2-7; tentative D call: TRBD1 (7 bases). The ends were cut back, 3 bases at V and 6 bases at J, with 18 bases in the middle. The CDR3 has 15 residues. Germline V CDR1 and CDR2: LGHDT, YNNKEL (reference sequence). The DNA of the CDR3 is TGTGCCAGCAGCCAGAGCTTCAGGGGGGCGGGCGAGCAGTACTTC. Amino acids: CASSQSFRGAGEQYF.

The V and J genes are TRBV2 and TRBJ2-1, with no clear D. The CDR3 consists of 14 residues. Per germline, CDR1 SNHLY and CDR2 FYNNEI. With 6 bases removed from V and 0 bases from J, the gap between germline ends came to 9 bases. CDR3 loop: CASSRESSYNEQFF. The CDR3 DNA is TGTGCCAGCAGCAGAGAAAGCTCCTACAATGAGCAGTTCTTC.

The gene calls are TRBV6-2 or TRBV6-3 and TRBJ2-1; 9 nucleotides agree with TRBD2. The V segment lost 5 bases and the J segment 8 bases; nucleotides outside the gene matches: 13. The CDR3 loop spans 16 amino acids. Germline V gene data show CDR1 as MNHEY and CDR2 as SVGEGT. The CDR3 protein is CASSPLQREVVYEQFF. The CDR3 coding sequence is TGTGCCAGCAGTCCCCTCCAGCGGGAGGTCGTTTATGAGCAGTTCTTC.

The gene calls are TRBV3-1 (or the pseudogene TRBV3-2) and TRBJ2-7; 10 positions match TRBD1. Germline V gene sequence: CDR1 LGHDT, CDR2 YNNKEL (reference sequence). The J segment lost 6 bases and the V segment lost 4 bases, leaving 6 bases of the junction unmatched. This CDR3 spans 14 amino acids. As DNA, the CDR3 is TGTGCCAGCAGCCCTCGGGACAGGGGTTCCGAGCAGTACTTC. Protein product: CASSPRDRGSEQYF.

The rearrangement joins TRBV5-6 to TRBJ2-2; TRBD1 or TRBD2 may be the D gene (5 bases each). V dropped 0 bases and J dropped 0 bases, with 12 bases sitting between them. Germline loops: CDR1 SGHDT, CDR2 YYEEEE. The CDR3 has 17 amino acids. For the CDR3, the DNA is TGTGCCAGCAGCTTGGGTTCGGGGACGACGAACACCGGGGAGCTGTTTTTT. It translates to CASSLGSGTTNTGELFF.

This clone was found a few times. The J gene is TRBJ1-2, the V gene TRBV5-1, with D perhaps matching TRBD1 (5 bases). From germline, CDR1 is SGHRS and CDR2 YFSETQ. The CDR3 is made up of 14 amino acids. V gave up 4 bases and J gave up 3 bases, with 13 bases separating them. CDR3 bases: TGCGCCAGCAGCAGATTAGACAGTGACTATGGCTACACCTTC. It translates to CASSRLDSDYGYTF. Together with reference TRBV5-1 and TRBJ1-2, the CDR3 gives the full variable domain: KAGVTQTPRYLIKTRGQQVTLSCSPISGHRSVSWYQQTPGQGLQFLFEYFSETQRNKGNFPGRFSGRQFSNSRSEMNVSTLELGDSALYLCASSRLDSDYGYTFGSGTRLTVV.

The chain combines TRBV30 with TRBJ1-3; 7 bases align to TRBD1. The CDR3 extends over 15 amino acids. In germline, CDR1 is GTSNPN, CDR2 SVGIG (reference sequence). J was trimmed by 0 bases and V by 3 bases; bases with no gene match: 5. CDR3 sequence: CAWRTGTVSGNTIYF. The CDR3 DNA follows: TGTGCCTGGAGGACCGGGACAGTCTCTGGAAACACCATATATTTT. The whole variable domain, remainder taken from reference TRBV30 and TRBJ1-3, is SQTIHQWPATLVQPVGSPLSLECTVEGTSNPNLYWYRQAAGRGLQLLFYSVGIGQISSEVPQNLSASRPQDRQFILSSKKLLLSDSGFYLCAWRTGTVSGNTIYFGEGSWLTVV.

This clone was seen a few times. The chain carries TRBV4-1 and TRBJ2-7, with D perhaps given as TRBD1 or TRBD2 (6 bases each). From germline, CDR1 is MGHRA and CDR2 YSYEKL. The V end was cut by 1 base, the J end by 6 bases, with 16 bases between. The CDR3 runs to 15 residues. CDR3 region: CASSQGFRGGIEQYF. CDR3 in DNA: TGCGCCAGCAGCCAAGGATTCAGGGGAGGCATCGAGCAGTACTTC.

V gene TRBV2 combines with J gene TRBJ2-7; D perhaps matches TRBD2 (6 bases). V shed 3 bases and J shed 5 bases, with 17 bases lying between them. This CDR3 is built from 15 residues. Per the germline V gene, CDR1 is SNHLY and CDR2 is FYNNEI. The CDR3 is CASSDRVGGSHEQYF. In DNA, the CDR3 is TGTGCCAGCAGTGATCGTGTTGGAGGGAGCCACGAGCAGTACTTC.

This clone was seen more than once but under ten times. The V call is TRBV9, the J call TRBJ1-1; the D is unclear. Trimming stripped 3 bases from V and 4 bases from J, with 13 bases between. The germline gives CDR1 SGDLS, CDR2 YYNGEE. The CDR3 spans 14 residues. DNA for the CDR3: TGTGCCAGCAGCGAAGACCCCCGGGGCACTGAAGCTTTCTTT. This gives the protein CASSEDPRGTEAFF.

This clone was seen just once. The chain combines TRBV2 with TRBJ2-4; possibly TRBD1 or TRBD2 for D (6 bases each). The CDR3 totals 15 residues. Germline lookup yields CDR1 SNHLY and CDR2 FYNNEI. V was trimmed by 3 bases and J by 7 bases, leaving 16 bases between them. In DNA form, the CDR3 reads TGTGCCAGCAGTGAGGTGGGGGGCCTTGGGAACATTCAGTACTTC. Residues: CASSEVGGLGNIQYF.

The CDR3 DNA is TGTGCCAGCAGCACCAGAACAGGGTGGAACGGGGAGCTGTTTTTT. It yields the protein CASSTRTGWNGELFF. V gene TRBV9 combines with J gene TRBJ2-2, with D perhaps matching TRBD1 (6 bases). This CDR3 is built from 15 residues. Between the trimmed V and J ends, which lost 4 bases and 7 bases, there was a span of 17 bases. Germline V gene data show CDR1 as SGDLS and CDR2 as YYNGEE.

The chain uses TRBV24-1 and TRBJ2-7, with D possibly matching TRBD1 (5 bases). Trimming left V 2 bases short and J 6 bases short, with 7 bases between. The germline gives CDR1 KGHDR, CDR2 SFDVKD. CDR3 length: 12 amino acids. The chain's CDR3 is CATSDSTGEQYF. CDR3 nucleotides: TGTGCCACCAGTGATTCTACAGGCGAGCAGTACTTC.

Only a few counts were recorded for this clone. The CDR3 DNA is TGTGCCAGCATAGGGAGGTGGTTGGATGAGCAGTTCTTC. This codes for CASIGRWLDEQFF. The chain links TRBV6-6 to TRBJ2-1; possible D gene TRBD2, 6 bases. CDR3 length: 13 amino acids. The germline V gene has CDR1 MNHNY and CDR2 SVGAGI (reference sequence). Deletions cut 7 bases from V and 8 bases from J, with 15 bases between.

This clone was observed once. V usage is TRBV5-6 and J usage is TRBJ1-4; D gene uncertain. Between the trimmed V and J ends, which lost 4 bases and 3 bases, there was a span of 19 bases. Germline values: CDR1 SGHDT, CDR2 YYEEEE. This CDR3 contains 17 residues. CDR3 amino acids: CASSPDFPGGPNEKLFF. The DNA for the CDR3 is TGTGCCAGCAGCCCGGACTTCCCGGGCGGCCCTAATGAAAAACTGTTTTTT.

The J gene is TRBJ1-2, the V gene TRBV12-3 or TRBV12-4; D gene unclear. The germline V and J ends were trimmed by 8 bases and 6 bases, with 13 bases remaining between them. The CDR3 sequence is 12 residues long. CDR3 DNA sequence: TGTGCCAGCTCGGGAGAAAGGGATGGCTACACCTTC. As protein: CASSGERDGYTF.

J is TRBJ1-5 and V is TRBV27, with TRBD1 matching over 7 bases. CDR1 MNHEY and CDR2 SMNVEV come from the germline V gene (reference sequence). This CDR3 has 13 residues. V was pared by 9 bases and J by 1 base, with 3 bases of the junction left unmatched. DNA for the CDR3: TGTGCCAGACCGACAGGGAGCAATCAGCCCCAGCATTTT. This gives the protein CARPTGSNQPQHF.

The chain combines TRBV4-1 with TRBJ2-7, with D tentatively TRBD2 (6 bases). Germline lookup yields CDR1 MGHRA and CDR2 YSYEKL. V lost 1 base to trimming and J lost 2 bases, with 15 bases between them. CDR3 size: 16 residues. The CDR3 coding sequence is TGCGCCAGCAGCCAAGGGGAGGCAGATTGGACCTACGAGCAGTACTTC. This encodes CASSQGEADWTYEQYF.

This clone was recorded a few times. The rearrangement links TRBV14 to TRBJ2-5, with D perhaps matching TRBD1 (5 bases). This CDR3 has 15 residues. V lost 1 base and J 7 bases, leaving 16 bases between the germline ends. CDR1 and CDR2 from the germline V gene are SGHDN and FVKESK. The CDR3 DNA is TGTGCCAGCAGCCAAGCAGGGCAGACATGGGGGACCCAGTACTTC. Its translation: CASSQAGQTWGTQYF.

V usage is TRBV5-8 and J usage is TRBJ2-5; TRBD1 matches at 10 bases. The CDR3 is made up of 15 amino acids. V shed 4 bases and J 0 bases; nucleotides not matched to a gene: 3. Per the germline V gene, CDR1 is SGHTS and CDR2 is YDEGEE. CDR3 sequence (DNA): TGTGCCAGCAGCAAGGGACAGGGGTACCAAGAGACCCAGTACTTC. It translates to CASSKGQGYQETQYF. Drawing the rest from reference TRBV5-8 and TRBJ2-5, the complete variable domain is EAGVTQSPTHLIKTRGQQATLRCSPISGHTSVYWYQQALGLGLQFLLWYDEGEERNRGNFPPRFSGRQFPNYSSELNVNALELEDSALYLCASSKGQGYQETQYFGPGTRLLVL.